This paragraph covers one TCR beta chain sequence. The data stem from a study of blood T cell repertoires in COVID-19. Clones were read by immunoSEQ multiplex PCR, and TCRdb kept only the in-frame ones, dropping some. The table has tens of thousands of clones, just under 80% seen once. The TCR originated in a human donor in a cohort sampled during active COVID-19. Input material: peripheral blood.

CDR3 nucleotide sequence: TGTGCCAGCAGTCCGCGACAGGGGAACTATGGCTACACCTTC. Amino acids: CASSPRQGNYGYTF. The chain uses TRBV6-5 and TRBJ1-2; 8 nucleotides align to TRBD1. The trim removed 5 bases at V and 2 bases at J, leaving 4 bases unmatched. The CDR3 runs to 14 residues. Germline CDR1 MNHEY, CDR2 SVGAGI.